This is a list of T cell receptor beta chains from one sample in a study of response to subunit inactivated influenza vaccine. From the RT-PCR reads, TCRdb called clonotypes with MiXCR, one entry per CDR3 protein. Of under 200,000 distinct CDR3 sequences listed, around 11% are singletons. Sequencing used CD8+ T cells sorted from PBMCs, obtained roughly 24 months after vaccination. The source of these receptors is a man in his fifties or sixties who received an inactivated influenza vaccine. Each CDR3 is given with its conserved first and last residue. The D gene is left open where the match is weak. Size is stated for part of the rows, as once, few or many counts, or as a class when the clone is expanded.

>few|TRBV4-1|TRBJ2-7|.
TGCGCCAGCAGCCAAGAGGGGGGCCTTTCCTACGAGCAGTACTTC
CASSQEGGLSYEQYF
>few|TRBV4-2|TRBJ2-3|TRBD2
TGTGCCAGCAGCTCCAACCTAGCGGGAGATGAAACTGATACGCAGTATTTT
CASSSNLAGDETDTQYF
>few|TRBV20-1|TRBJ2-2|.
TGCAGTGCTAGAGATCTCCGCTCCCATGGAGGCGGGGAGCTGTTTTTT
CSARDLRSHGGGELFF
>.|TRBV28|TRBJ2-3|TRBD2
TGTGCCAGCAGTTTAGAGACGGGGGGGACAGATACGCAGTATTTT
CASSLETGGTDTQYF
>large|TRBV10-3|TRBJ1-5|.
TGTGCCATCAGTGAGAGGGACGGGACATTTAATCAGCCCCAGCATTTT
CAISERDGTFNQPQHF
>many|TRBV6-2/TRBV6-3|TRBJ1-5|TRBD1
TGTGCCAGCAAGAAAGGTACAGGGGGCGCCGGACAGCCCCAGCATTTT
CASKKGTGGAGQPQHF
>few|TRBV6-2/TRBV6-3|TRBJ1-1|.
TGTGCCAGCAACATCCTAGACAGATTATCGAACACTGAAGCTTTCTTT
CASNILDRLSNTEAFF
>.|TRBV9|TRBJ2-1|TRBD2
TGTGCCAGCAGCGTAGGCACTAGCGGGGGGGATGAGCAGTTCTTC
CASSVGTSGGDEQFF
>many|TRBV11-2|TRBJ2-1|.
TGTGCCAGCAGCCCCGGGTCAGTTGAGCAGTTCTTC
CASSPGSVEQFF
>few|TRBV4-3|TRBJ2-2|.
TGCGCCAGCAGCCAAGTCCTTATAGCGGGACAGGCCACCGGGGAGCTGTTTTTT
CASSQVLIAGQATGELFF
>few|TRBV6-5|TRBJ1-1|TRBD1
TGTGCCAGCAGTTACTACAGGGGCCCTGAAGCTTTCTTT
CASSYYRGPEAFF
>many|TRBV29-1|TRBJ2-5|.
TGCAGCGTTGAATACGCCACCCGAGGGGAGACCCAGTACTTC
CSVEYATRGETQYF
>few|TRBV20-1|TRBJ2-7|.
TGCAGTGCTGGTCTTAGCCGCCACTCCTACGAGCAGTACTTC
CSAGLSRHSYEQYF
>medium-sized|TRBV28|TRBJ1-5|.
TGTGCCAGCAGTTTGCACCAGGGGTCGCAGCCCCAGCATTTT
CASSLHQGSQPQHF
>.|TRBV7-9|TRBJ1-3|.
TGTGCCAGCAGTTCTCCTGGAAACACCATATATTTT
CASSSPGNTIYF
>.|TRBV10-1|TRBJ2-7|.
TGCGCCAGCAGTGGGAACAGGGCCGAGCAGTACTTC
CASSGNRAEQYF
>.|TRBV28|TRBJ1-4|TRBD1
TGTGCCAGCAGGCCTACAGGGGGTGGGAGTGAAAAACTGTTTTTT
CASRPTGGGSEKLFF
>few|TRBV12-3/TRBV12-4|TRBJ2-3|.
TGTGCCAGCAGGACCGGGCTTAGCACAGATACGCAGTATTTT
CASRTGLSTDTQYF
>.|TRBV9|TRBJ2-2|TRBD1
TGTGCCAGCAGCCCAGGGACAGGGGGCGGGGAGCTGTTTTTT
CASSPGTGGGELFF
>few|TRBV10-3|TRBJ1-1|.
TGTGCCATCAAGGCTGGGGCCGGATCCACTGAAGCTTTCTTT
CAIKAGAGSTEAFF
>few|TRBV5-1|TRBJ2-7|TRBD1
TGCGCCAGCAGCTTGTCTGACAGGGGCGAGCAGTACTTC
CASSLSDRGEQYF
>.|TRBV5-6|TRBJ2-3|TRBD2
TGTGCCAGCAGCTCGGGACTAGCGGGAGTGGGGACGGAAAATACGCAGTATTTT
CASSSGLAGVGTENTQYF
>few|TRBV14|TRBJ1-1|.
TGTGCCAGCAGCCACAGAGCTACCGGGTCGAGGTATAGAGCTTTCTTT
CASSHRATGSRYRAFF
>few|TRBV15|TRBJ2-7|.
TGTGCCACCAGCTCTCTACCGGGACGAATTTCCTACGAGCAGTACTTC
CATSSLPGRISYEQYF
>.|TRBV2|TRBJ2-7|.
TGTGCCAGCAGTGAAGCGCTTCTGTGGGAGCAGTACTTC
CASSEALLWEQYF
>few|TRBV27|TRBJ2-1|.
TGTGCCAGCAGTTTCGGCCGATCAAGGAATGAGCAGTTCTTC
CASSFGRSRNEQFF
>few|TRBV5-5|TRBJ2-7|.
TGTGCCAGCAGCCTGGCCCCTTCGGGCTACGAGCAGTACTTC
CASSLAPSGYEQYF
>few|TRBV9|TRBJ1-1|.
TGTGCCAGCAGCGTAGCTGAAGGACGGCAACCGAACACTGAAGCTTTCTTT
CASSVAEGRQPNTEAFF
>.|TRBV7-2|TRBJ2-1|.
TGTGCCAGCAGCTTACCCCCTATCGGGAGCTCCTACAATGAGCAGTTCTTC
CASSLPPIGSSYNEQFF
>many|TRBV4-1|TRBJ2-7|.
TGCGCCAGCAGCCAAGATCACGATCTAGACGAGCAGTACTTC
CASSQDHDLDEQYF
>many|TRBV11-2|TRBJ2-1|.
TGTGCCAGCAGCCGGGGTCCGGCTGCGCATGAGCAGTTCTTC
CASSRGPAAHEQFF
>.|TRBV4-3|TRBJ2-7|TRBD1
TGCGCCAGCAGCCCCGGACAGGCGATTACCTACGAGCAGTACTTC
CASSPGQAITYEQYF
>.|TRBV28|TRBJ2-1|TRBD1
TGTGCCAGCAGCCGACCCGGGACAGGGTCCTACAATGAGCAGTTCTTC
CASSRPGTGSYNEQFF
>.|TRBV7-8|TRBJ2-2|.
TGTGCCAGCAGCTTAGCAGGTCCCGGGGAGCTGTTTTTT
CASSLAGPGELFF
>.|TRBV7-9|TRBJ1-5|TRBD1
TGTGCCAGCAGCACAGGGGTGAGGCAGCCCCAGCATTTT
CASSTGVRQPQHF
>once|TRBV6-6|TRBJ2-1|.
TGTGCCAGCAGTTACTCCTTGGACCTCTCCTACAATGAGCAGTTCTTC
CASSYSLDLSYNEQFF
>few|TRBV30|TRBJ2-3|TRBD2
TGTGCCTGGACGCCGCGGCTAGCGGGAGGTCAGGATACGCAGTATTTT
CAWTPRLAGGQDTQYF
>many|TRBV10-3|TRBJ2-7|TRBD1
TGTGCCATCAGTGAGTTGGGGGACAGGGGCCCTGTTGAGCAGTACTTC
CAISELGDRGPVEQYF
>many|TRBV4-3|TRBJ2-3|TRBD2
TGCGCCAGCAGCCCTAGCGGGGGGGCAGGAACAGATACGCAGTATTTT
CASSPSGGAGTDTQYF
>few|TRBV4-2|TRBJ1-1|TRBD1
TGTGCCAGCAGCCAGGAAGACAGGGAGTACACTGAAGCTTTCTTT
CASSQEDREYTEAFF
>few|TRBV20-1|TRBJ2-1|TRBD1
TGCAGTGCCCGTTGGGACAGGCACTACAATGAGCAGTTCTTC
CSARWDRHYNEQFF
>.|TRBV5-6|TRBJ2-1|TRBD1
TGTGCCAGCAGCTGGGCGACCGGGACAGGGGTTGGCGATGAGCAGTTCTTC
CASSWATGTGVGDEQFF
>few|TRBV6-5|TRBJ2-7|TRBD1
TGTGCCAGCAGTTACTTTCAGGGACAGGGCCACGAGCAGTACTTC
CASSYFQGQGHEQYF
>few|TRBV29-1|TRBJ2-2|TRBD2
TGCAGCGTAGGTAGGACTAGCGGGACCGGGGAGCTGTTTTTT
CSVGRTSGTGELFF
>.|TRBV6-5|TRBJ1-2|.
TGTGCCAGCAGTTCCCTCGGACAGAGCTATGGCTACACCTTC
CASSSLGQSYGYTF
>.|TRBV4-3|TRBJ2-2|.
TGCGCCAGCAGCCAAGGGGATATTGGCGGGGAGCTGTTTTTT
CASSQGDIGGELFF
>.|TRBV24-1|TRBJ1-5|.
TGTGCCACCAGTGGCATGGGGGAGGATCAGCCCCAGCATTTT
CATSGMGEDQPQHF
>few|TRBV2|TRBJ2-2|.
TGTGCCAGCAGTGAACGGTTCCCAAGCAACACCGGGGAGCTGTTTTTT
CASSERFPSNTGELFF
>many|TRBV12-3/TRBV12-4|TRBJ2-1|TRBD2
TGTGCCAGCAGTTTTCTACTAGCGGGAAGGTCCTACAATGAGCAGTTCTTC
CASSFLLAGRSYNEQFF
>many|TRBV29-1|TRBJ2-2|.
TGCAGCGTTCCCGCGGGCTCCGGGGAGCTGTTTTTT
CSVPAGSGELFF
>medium-sized|TRBV4-2|TRBJ2-7|.
TGTGCCAGCAGTCGGGGGGCTAGCGGTCCCTACGAGCAGTACTTC
CASSRGASGPYEQYF
>.|TRBV9|TRBJ2-2|.
TGTGCCAGCAGCGTAGGGGCGGCTTACACCGGGGAGCTGTTTTTT
CASSVGAAYTGELFF
>few|TRBV6-5|TRBJ2-2|TRBD1
TGTGCCAGCAGTTATCTCGGGACAGGGGCCGGGGAGCTGTTTTTT
CASSYLGTGAGELFF